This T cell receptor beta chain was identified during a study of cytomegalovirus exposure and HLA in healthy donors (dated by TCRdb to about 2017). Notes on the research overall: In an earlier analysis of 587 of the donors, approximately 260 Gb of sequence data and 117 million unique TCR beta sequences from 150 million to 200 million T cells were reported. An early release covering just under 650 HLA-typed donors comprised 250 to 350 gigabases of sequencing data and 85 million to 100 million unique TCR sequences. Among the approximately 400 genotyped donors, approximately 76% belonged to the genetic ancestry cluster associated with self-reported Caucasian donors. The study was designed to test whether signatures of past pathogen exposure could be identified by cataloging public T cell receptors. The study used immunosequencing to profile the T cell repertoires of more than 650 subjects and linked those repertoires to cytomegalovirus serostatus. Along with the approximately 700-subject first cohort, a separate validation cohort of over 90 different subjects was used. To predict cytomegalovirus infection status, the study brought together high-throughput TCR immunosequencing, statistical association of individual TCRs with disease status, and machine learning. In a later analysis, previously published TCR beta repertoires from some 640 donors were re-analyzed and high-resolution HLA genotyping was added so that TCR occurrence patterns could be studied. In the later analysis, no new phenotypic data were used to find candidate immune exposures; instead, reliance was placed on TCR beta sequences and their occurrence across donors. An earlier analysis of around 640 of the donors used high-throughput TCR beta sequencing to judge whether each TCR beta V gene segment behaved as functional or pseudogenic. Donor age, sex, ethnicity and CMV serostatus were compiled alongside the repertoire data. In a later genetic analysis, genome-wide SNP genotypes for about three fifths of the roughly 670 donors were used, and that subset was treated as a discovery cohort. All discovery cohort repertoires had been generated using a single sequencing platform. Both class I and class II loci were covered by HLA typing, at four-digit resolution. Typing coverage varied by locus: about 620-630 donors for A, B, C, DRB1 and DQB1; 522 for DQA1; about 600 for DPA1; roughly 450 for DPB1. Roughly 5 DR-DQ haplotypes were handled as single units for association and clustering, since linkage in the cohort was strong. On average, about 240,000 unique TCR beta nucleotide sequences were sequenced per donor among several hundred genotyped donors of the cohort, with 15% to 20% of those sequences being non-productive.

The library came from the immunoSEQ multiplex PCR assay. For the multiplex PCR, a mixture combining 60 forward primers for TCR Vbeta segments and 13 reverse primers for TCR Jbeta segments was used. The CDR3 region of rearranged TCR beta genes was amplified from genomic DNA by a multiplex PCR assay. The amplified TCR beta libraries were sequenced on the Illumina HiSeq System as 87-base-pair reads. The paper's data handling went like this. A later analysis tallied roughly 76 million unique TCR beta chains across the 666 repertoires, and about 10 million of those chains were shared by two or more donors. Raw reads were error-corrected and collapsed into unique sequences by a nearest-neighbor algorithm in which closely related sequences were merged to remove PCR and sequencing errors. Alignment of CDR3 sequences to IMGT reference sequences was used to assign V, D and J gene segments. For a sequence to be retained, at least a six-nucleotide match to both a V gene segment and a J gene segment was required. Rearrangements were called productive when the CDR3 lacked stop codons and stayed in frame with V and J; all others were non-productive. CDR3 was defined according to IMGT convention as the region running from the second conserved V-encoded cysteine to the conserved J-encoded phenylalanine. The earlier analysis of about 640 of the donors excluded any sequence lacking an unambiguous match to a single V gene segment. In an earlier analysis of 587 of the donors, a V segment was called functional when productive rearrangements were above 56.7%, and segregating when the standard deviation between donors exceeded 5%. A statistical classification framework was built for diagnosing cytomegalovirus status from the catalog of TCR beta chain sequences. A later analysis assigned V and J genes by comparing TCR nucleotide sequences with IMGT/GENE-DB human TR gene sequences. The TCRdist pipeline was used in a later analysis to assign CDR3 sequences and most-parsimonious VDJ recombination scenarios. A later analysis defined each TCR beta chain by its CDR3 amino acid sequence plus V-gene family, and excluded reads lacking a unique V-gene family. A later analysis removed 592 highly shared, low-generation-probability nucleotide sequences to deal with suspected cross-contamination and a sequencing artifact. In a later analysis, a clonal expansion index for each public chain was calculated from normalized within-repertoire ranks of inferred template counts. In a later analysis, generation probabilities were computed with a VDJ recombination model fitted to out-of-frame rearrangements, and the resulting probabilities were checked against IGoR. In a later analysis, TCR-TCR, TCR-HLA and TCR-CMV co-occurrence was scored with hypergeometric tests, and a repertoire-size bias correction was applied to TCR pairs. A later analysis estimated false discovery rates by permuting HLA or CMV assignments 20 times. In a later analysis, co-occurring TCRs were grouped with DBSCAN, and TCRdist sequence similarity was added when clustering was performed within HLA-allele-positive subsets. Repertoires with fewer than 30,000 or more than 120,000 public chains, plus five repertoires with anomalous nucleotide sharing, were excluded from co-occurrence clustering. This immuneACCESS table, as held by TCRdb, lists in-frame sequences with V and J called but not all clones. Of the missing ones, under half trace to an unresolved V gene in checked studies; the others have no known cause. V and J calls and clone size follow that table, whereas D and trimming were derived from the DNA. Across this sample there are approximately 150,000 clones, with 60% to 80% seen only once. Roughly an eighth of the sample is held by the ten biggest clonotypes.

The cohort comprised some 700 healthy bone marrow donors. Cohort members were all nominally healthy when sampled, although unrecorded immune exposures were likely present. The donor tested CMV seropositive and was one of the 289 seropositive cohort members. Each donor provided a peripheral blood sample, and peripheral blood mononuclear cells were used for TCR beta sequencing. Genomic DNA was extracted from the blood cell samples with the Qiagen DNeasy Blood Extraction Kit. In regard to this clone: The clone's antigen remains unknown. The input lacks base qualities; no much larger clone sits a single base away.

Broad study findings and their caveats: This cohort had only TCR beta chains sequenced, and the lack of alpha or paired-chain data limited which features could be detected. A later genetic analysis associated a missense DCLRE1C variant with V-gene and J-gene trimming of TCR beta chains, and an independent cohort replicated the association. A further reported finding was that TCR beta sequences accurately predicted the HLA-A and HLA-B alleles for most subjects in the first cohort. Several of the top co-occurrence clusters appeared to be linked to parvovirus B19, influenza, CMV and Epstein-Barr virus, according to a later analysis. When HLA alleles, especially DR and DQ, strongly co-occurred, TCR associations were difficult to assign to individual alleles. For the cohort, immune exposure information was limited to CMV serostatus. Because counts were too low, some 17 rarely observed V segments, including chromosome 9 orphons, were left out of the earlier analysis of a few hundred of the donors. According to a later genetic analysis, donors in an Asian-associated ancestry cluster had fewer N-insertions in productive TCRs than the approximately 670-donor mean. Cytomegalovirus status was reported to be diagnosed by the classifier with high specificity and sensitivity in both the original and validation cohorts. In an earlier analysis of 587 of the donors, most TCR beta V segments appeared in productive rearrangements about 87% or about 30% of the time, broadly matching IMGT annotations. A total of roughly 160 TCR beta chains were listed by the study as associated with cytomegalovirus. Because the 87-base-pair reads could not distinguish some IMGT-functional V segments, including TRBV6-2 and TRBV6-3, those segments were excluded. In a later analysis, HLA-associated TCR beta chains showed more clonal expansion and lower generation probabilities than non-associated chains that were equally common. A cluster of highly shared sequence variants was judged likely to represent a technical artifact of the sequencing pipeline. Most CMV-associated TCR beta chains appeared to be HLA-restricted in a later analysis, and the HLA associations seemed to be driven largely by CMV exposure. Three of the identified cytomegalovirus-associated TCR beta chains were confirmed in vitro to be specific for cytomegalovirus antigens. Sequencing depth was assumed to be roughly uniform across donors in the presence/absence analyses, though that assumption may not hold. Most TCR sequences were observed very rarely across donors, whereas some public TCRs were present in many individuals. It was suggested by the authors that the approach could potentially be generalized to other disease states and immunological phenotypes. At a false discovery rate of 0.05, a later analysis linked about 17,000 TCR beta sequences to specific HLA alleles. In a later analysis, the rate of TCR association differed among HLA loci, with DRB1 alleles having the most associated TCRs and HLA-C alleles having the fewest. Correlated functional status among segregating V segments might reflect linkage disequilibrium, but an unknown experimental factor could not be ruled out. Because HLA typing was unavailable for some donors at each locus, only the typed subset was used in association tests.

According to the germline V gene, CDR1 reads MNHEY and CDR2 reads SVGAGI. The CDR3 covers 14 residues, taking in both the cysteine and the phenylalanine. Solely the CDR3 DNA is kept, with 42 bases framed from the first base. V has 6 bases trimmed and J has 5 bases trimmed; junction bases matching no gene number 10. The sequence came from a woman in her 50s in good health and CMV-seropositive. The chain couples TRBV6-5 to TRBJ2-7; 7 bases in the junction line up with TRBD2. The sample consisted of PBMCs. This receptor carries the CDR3 CASRREGLGHEQYF. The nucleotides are TGTGCCAGCAGGAGGGAGGGCCTTGGACACGAGCAGTACTTC.